Reported below is one TCR beta chain. The antigen is undetermined. The germline V gene has CDR1 MGHRA and CDR2 YSYEKL. The CDR3 runs 16 residues. The ends lost 4 bases at V and 4 bases at J; junction bases unmatched: 8. Sequencing of cultured CD4+ T cell DNA used the Oncomine TCR Beta short-read assay. It was from cultured CD4+ T cells that genomic DNA was extracted. TCRdb re-called the PCR reads through MiXCR, storing one row per CDR3 protein. The sample contains around 9,300 distinct CDR3 sequences, 30% to 45% of which appear only once. The sample originates from a study of vaccination and CD4 T cells after COVID-19. Study-level points and caveats: Convalescent patients saw a median approximately 90% of their reactive clones show up only after vaccination.

As for treatment: approximately 10-day PBMC culture with coronavirus spike peptide pools or control peptides (ViraFEST assay). J is TRBJ1-1 and V is TRBV4-1; 11 bases agree with TRBD1. Material for sequencing was CD4+ T cells from blood, cultured in vitro. The TCR sequence derives from a human donor who had recovered from COVID-19. CDR3 nucleotide sequence: TGCGCCAGCAGCCCGTTTGGACAGGGGGCGAGCACTGAAGCTTTCTTT. Translating it yields CASSPFGQGASTEAFF.